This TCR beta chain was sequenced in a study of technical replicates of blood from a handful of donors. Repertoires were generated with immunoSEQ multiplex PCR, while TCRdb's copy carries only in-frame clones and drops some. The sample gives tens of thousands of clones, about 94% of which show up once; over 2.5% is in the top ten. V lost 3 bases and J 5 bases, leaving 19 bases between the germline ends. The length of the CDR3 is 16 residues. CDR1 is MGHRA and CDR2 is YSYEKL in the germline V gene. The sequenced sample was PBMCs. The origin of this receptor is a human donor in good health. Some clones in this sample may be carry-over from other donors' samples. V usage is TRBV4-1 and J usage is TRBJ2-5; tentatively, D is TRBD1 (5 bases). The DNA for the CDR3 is TGCGCCAGCAGCCAGGGGCAGGGCCCCGTAAGGGAGACCCAGTACTTC. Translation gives CASSQGQGPVRETQYF.